This entry lists 8 T cell receptor beta chains sequenced from one sample in a study of type 1 regulatory T cells (TCRdb year 2021). For sequencing, an Illumina MiSeq was employed. Clones were called with MiXCR by TCRdb after fastp trimmed the public reads at Q25, and only in-frame beta chains were retained. CDR3 protein sequences are deduplicated, and each keeps its most common genes and DNA. The sample profile shows approximately 90,000 distinct CDR3 sequences; 30% to 35% of them were found once. Roughly 2.4% of the sample is taken by the ten largest. The source material was CD4+ T cells, either the whole sample or a sorted fraction (not recorded which). The origin of the receptors is a human donor in good health.

The chain employs TRBV12-3 or TRBV12-4 and TRBJ2-1; TRBD2 aligns across 12 bases. The CDR3 extends over 16 amino acids. J was trimmed by 8 bases and V by 3 bases; bases with no gene match: 8. This chain's CDR3 is CASSFGTSGHPDEQFF. The CDR3 DNA sequence: TGTGCCAGCAGTTTTGGGACTAGCGGGCACCCCGATGAGCAGTTCTTC.

This clonotype was counted only a few times. The rearrangement joins TRBV6-2 or TRBV6-3 to TRBJ2-5, with 8 bases matching TRBD1. CDR1 and CDR2 (germline): MNHEY, SVGEGT. J gave up 5 bases and V 5 bases, and 7 bases lay outside the gene matches. The length of the CDR3 is 14 residues. The CDR3 loop is CASSQDRAEETQYF. The CDR3 DNA reads as TGTGCCAGCAGTCAGGACAGGGCGGAGGAGACCCAGTACTTC.

For this clonotype: A much larger clonotype is one base distant, so this may be a read error. The CDR3 DNA follows: TGTGCCAGCACCCCGGGCCAGGGGGACACTGAAGCTTTCTTT. Encoded protein: CASTPGQGDTEAFF. V is TRBV12-3 or TRBV12-4 and J is TRBJ1-1; 7 bases map to TRBD1. Trimming removed 7 bases from V and 3 bases from J; junction bases left unmatched: 8. CDR3 length: 14 amino acids.

The V call is TRBV7-3, the J call TRBJ2-7; perhaps TRBD2 as D (6 bases). The CDR3 contains 15 residues. V shed 5 bases and J shed 0 bases, with 14 bases lying between them. Germline V gene data show CDR1 as SGHTA and CDR2 as FQGTGA. CDR3: CASSARDCPSYEQYF. As DNA, the CDR3 is TGTGCCAGCAGCGCCCGGGACTGCCCCTCCTACGAGCAGTACTTC.

J is TRBJ1-3 and V is TRBV28; D is ambiguous. Trimming pared 6 bases from V and 0 bases from J, leaving 6 bases between. Germline V gene sequence: CDR1 MDHEN, CDR2 SYDVKM. The CDR3 has 13 residues. The CDR3 DNA reads TGTGCCAGCAGCCTCCTCTCTGGAAACACCATATATTTT. Its translation: CASSLLSGNTIYF. Full variable domain (missing parts from reference TRBV28 and TRBJ1-3): DVKVTQSSRYLVKRTGEKVFLECVQDMDHENMFWYRQDPGLGLRLIYFSYDVKMKEKGDIPEGYSVSREKKERFSLILESASTNQTSMYLCASSLLSGNTIYFGEGSWLTVV.

This clonotype has just a few counts. This chain links TRBV9 with TRBJ2-5; a possible D gene is TRBD1 (5 bases). Germline CDR1 and CDR2: SGDLS and YYNGEE. The CDR3 contains 16 residues. The ends were cut back, 4 bases at V and 7 bases at J, with 23 bases in the middle. The CDR3 here is CASSSTPGPLGATQYF. The DNA of the CDR3 is TGTGCCAGCAGCTCCACCCCGGGCCCCCTAGGGGCGACCCAGTACTTC.

The V gene is TRBV7-2, the J gene TRBJ1-5; D not certain. The CDR3 spans 16 residues. Germline loops: CDR1 SGHTA, CDR2 FQGNSA. The V gene lost 5 bases and the J gene lost 0 bases, with 14 bases spanning the gap. The CDR3 loop is CASSADGGYSNQPQHF. The CDR3 bases are TGTGCCAGCAGCGCCGATGGAGGGTATAGCAATCAGCCCCAGCATTTT. Full variable domain (rest looked up from reference TRBV7-2 and TRBJ1-5): GAGVSQSPSNKVTEKGKDVELRCDPISGHTALYWYRQSLGQGLEFLIYFQGNSAPDKSGLPSDRFSAERTGGSVSTLTIQRTQQEDSAVYLCASSADGGYSNQPQHFGDGTRLSIL.

The chain combines TRBV5-4 with TRBJ1-3, with D possibly being TRBD1 (5 bases). Germline V CDR1 and CDR2: SGHNT, YYREEE (reference sequence). V lost 4 bases to trimming and J lost 4 bases, with 18 bases between them. The CDR3 is 16 residues long. The CDR3 nucleotides read TGTGCCAGCAGCCCCCCCTTGGAGGGGTCGGGAAACACCATATATTTT. This translates into CASSPPLEGSGNTIYF.